This T cell receptor (beta chain) is from a study of Ad26.COV2.S vaccination and SARS-CoV-2 variants. Whole-study context: Into the muscle, Ad26.COV2.S was dosed once or twice, 56 days apart.

TCRdb keeps only in-frame clones here, not all; method: immunoSEQ multiplex PCR. Among about 400,000 clones listed, around 89% were seen once. This clone was counted only a few times. The antigen is unknown. Germline V gene data show CDR1 as KGHDR and CDR2 as SFDVKD. V dropped 0 bases and J dropped 6; count of bases not matched to a gene: 4. This CDR3 comprises 16 residues. Study-wide points: Researchers reported similar non-spike TCR breadth in vaccine and placebo recipients. The breadth of spike-specific CD8+ and CD4+ T cell responses after vaccination was reportedly substantial. Total responses of T cells may have been underestimated by the analyses of TCR breadth and depth.

Stated treatment: 15 to 20 received Ad26.COV2.S at low or high dose, single or two shots; five or six received placebo; per-sample allocation not given. Sampling happened 63 days after the first vaccine or placebo injection. This rearrangement joins TRBV24-1 to TRBJ2-1; TRBD1 agrees at 10 bases. This specimen was peripheral blood, taken in a trial of Ad26.COV2.S vaccine versus placebo. The clonotype comes from a person aged 18 to 65 who received the Ad26.COV2.S COVID-19 vaccine or a placebo. CDR3 DNA sequence: TGTGCCACCAGTGATTTGACGGGACAGGGGAGCAATGAGCAGTTCTTC. Its protein is CATSDLTGQGSNEQFF.